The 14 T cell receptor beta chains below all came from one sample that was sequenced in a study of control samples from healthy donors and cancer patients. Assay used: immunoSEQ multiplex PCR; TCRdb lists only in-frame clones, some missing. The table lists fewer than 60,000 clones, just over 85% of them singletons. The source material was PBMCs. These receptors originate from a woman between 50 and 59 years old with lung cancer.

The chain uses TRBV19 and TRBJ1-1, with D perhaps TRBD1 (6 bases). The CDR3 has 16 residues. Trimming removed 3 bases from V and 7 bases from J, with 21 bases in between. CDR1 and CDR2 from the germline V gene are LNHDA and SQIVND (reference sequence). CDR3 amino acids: CASSIGTGLAVGEAFF. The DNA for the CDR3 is TGTGCCAGTAGTATTGGAACAGGGCTGGCAGTAGGTGAAGCTTTCTTT.

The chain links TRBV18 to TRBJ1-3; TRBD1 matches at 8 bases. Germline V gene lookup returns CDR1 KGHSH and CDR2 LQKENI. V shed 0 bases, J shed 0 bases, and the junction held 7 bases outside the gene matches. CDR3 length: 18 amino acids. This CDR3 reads CASSPPVGDRSSGNTIYF. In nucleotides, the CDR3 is TGTGCCAGCTCACCACCGGTCGGGGACAGGAGCTCTGGAAACACCATATATTTT.

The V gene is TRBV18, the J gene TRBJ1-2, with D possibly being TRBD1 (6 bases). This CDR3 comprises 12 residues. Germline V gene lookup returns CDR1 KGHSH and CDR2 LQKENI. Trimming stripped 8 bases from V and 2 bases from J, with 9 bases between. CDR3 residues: CASGGGNYGYTF. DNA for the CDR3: TGTGCCAGCGGAGGGGGGAACTATGGCTACACCTTC.

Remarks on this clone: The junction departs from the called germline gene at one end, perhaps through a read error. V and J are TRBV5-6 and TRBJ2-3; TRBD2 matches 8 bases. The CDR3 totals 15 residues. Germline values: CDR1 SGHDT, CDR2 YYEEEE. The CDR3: CARSVAGGVEDTQYF. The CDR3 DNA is TGTGCCCGCAGCGTGGCCGGGGGGGTGGAAGATACGCAGTATTTT. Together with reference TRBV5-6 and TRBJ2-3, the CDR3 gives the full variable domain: DAGVTQSPTHLIKTRGQQVTLRCSPKSGHDTVSWYQQALGQGPQFIFQYYEEEERQRGNFPDRFSGHQFPNYSSELNVNALLLGDSALYLCARSVAGGVEDTQYFGPGTRLTVL.

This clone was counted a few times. CDR3 sequence (DNA): TGTGCCTTCTCAAGGGGGGGGGCGGCAGATACGCAGTATTTT. Protein: CAFSRGGAADTQYF. V gene TRBV28 combines with J gene TRBJ2-3, with D tentatively TRBD2 (7 bases). This CDR3 has 14 residues. The V gene lost 11 bases and the J gene lost 4 bases, with 19 bases spanning the gap. Germline CDR1 and CDR2: MDHEN and SYDVKM.

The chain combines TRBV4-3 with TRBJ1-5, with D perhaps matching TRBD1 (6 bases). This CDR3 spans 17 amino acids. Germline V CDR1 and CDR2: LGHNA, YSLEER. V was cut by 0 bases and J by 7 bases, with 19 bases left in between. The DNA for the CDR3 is TGCGCCAGCAGCCAAGATTTTAGGGGGGCGCGGGAACAGCCCCAGCATTTT. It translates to CASSQDFRGAREQPQHF.

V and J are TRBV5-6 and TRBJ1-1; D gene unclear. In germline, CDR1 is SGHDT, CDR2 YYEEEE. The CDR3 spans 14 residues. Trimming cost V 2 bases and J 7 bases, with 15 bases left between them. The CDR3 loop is CASSFTRSSREAFF. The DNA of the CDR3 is TGTGCCAGCAGCTTTACCAGGTCCTCCCGTGAAGCTTTCTTT.

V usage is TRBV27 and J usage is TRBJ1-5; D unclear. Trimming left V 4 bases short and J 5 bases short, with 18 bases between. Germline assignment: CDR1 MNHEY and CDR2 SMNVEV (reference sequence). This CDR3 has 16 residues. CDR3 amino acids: CASSSSSTGSHQPQHF. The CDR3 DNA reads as TGTGCCAGCAGTTCCTCTTCCACGGGCTCTCATCAGCCCCAGCATTTT.

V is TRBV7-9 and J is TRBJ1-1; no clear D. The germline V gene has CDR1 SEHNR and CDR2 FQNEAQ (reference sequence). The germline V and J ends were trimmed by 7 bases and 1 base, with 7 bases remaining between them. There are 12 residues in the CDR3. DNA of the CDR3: TGTGCCAGCATAAACGAGAACACTGAAGCTTTCTTT. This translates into CASINENTEAFF.

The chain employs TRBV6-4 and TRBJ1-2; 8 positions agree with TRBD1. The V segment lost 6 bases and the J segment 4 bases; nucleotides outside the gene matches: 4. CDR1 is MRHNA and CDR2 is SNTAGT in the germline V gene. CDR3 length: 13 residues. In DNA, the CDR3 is TGTGCCAGCAGAAGGACAGGGAGCTATGGCTACACCTTC. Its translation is CASRRTGSYGYTF.

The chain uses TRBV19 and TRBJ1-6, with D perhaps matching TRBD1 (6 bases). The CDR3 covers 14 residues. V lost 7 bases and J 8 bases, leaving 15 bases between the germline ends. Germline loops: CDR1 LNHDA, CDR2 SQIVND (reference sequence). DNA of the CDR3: TGTGCCAGTACCGTAACAGGGCGGGATTCACCCCTCCACTTT. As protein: CASTVTGRDSPLHF. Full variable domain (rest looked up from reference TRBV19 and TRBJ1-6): DGGITQSPKYLFRKEGQNVTLSCEQNLNHDAMYWYRQDPGQGLRLIYYSQIVNDFQKGDIAEGYSVSREKKESFPLTVTSAQKNPTAFYLCASTVTGRDSPLHFGNGTRLTVT.

In DNA, the CDR3 is TGTGCCAGCAGCCCGGGACAGGGAGGAAGGATAACTTTCTTT. Encoded protein: CASSPGQGGRITFF. This chain connects TRBV3-1 (or the pseudogene TRBV3-2) to TRBJ1-1; 9 nucleotides line up with TRBD1. This CDR3 has 14 residues. V dropped 4 bases and J dropped 12; count of bases not matched to a gene: 12. Germline CDR1 reads LGHDT; CDR2 reads YNNKEL (reference sequence).

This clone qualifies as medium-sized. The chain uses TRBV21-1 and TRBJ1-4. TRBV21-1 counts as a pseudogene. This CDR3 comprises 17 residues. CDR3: CASSNERGPKCNEKLFF. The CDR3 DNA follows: TGTGCCAGCAGCAATGAGAGGGGCCCTAAGTGTAATGAAAAACTGTTTTTT.

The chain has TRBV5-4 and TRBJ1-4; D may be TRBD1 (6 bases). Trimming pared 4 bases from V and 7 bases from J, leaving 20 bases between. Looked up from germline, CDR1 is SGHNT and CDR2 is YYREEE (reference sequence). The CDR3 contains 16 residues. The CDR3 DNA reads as TGTGCCAGCAGCCTAAGGAACGGGGGCGCGGGTGAAAAACTGTTTTTT. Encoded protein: CASSLRNGGAGEKLFF.